The TCR beta chain described here comes from a study of cytomegalovirus exposure and HLA in healthy donors. Donors likely had unrecorded immune exposures despite being nominally healthy when sampled. The PCR contained 60 Vbeta and 13 Jbeta primers. The repertoire was sequenced with immunoSEQ multiplex PCR; TCRdb's copy has only in-frame clones and lacks some. The table includes under 130,000 clones, just under 80% detected once. The CDR3 sequence is 15 residues long. Germline values: CDR1 LNHDA, CDR2 SQIVND (reference sequence). Trimming removed 4 bases from V and 8 bases from J; junction bases left unmatched: 10.

Source material: PBMCs. The TCR comes from a man younger than 40 in good health and CMV-seronegative. The V gene is TRBV19, the J gene TRBJ2-1; TRBD2 matches at 8 bases. The DNA for the CDR3 is TGTGCCAGTAGTAGGGGACTAGTTCTCTCCCATGAGCAGTTCTTC. Amino acid sequence: CASSRGLVLSHEQFF. Filled out from reference TRBV19 and TRBJ2-1, the complete variable domain reads DGGITQSPKYLFRKEGQNVTLSCEQNLNHDAMYWYRQDPGQGLRLIYYSQIVNDFQKGDIAEGYSVSREKKESFPLTVTSAQKNPTAFYLCASSRGLVLSHEQFFGPGTRLTVL.